The rows below give T cell receptor beta chains drawn from one sample of a study of shared T cell receptors in the human thymus. Libraries were prepared by immunoSEQ multiplex PCR; TCRdb keeps only in-frame clonotypes and omits some of them. The data contain roughly 500,000 clones, 70% to 80% of them singletons. A further study also used this sample, focusing on human thymus T cells.

Sequencing was performed on thymocytes. These receptors all come from a boy under two years old with a congenital heart defect. The CDR3 runs from the conserved cysteine through the conserved F or W. The D gene is left open where the match is weak. A clone size is listed for some rows: how often the clone was seen (once, few, many), or a class if it is expanded.

abundance,v_gene,j_gene,d_gene,CDR3aa,CDR3nt
NA,TRBV4-3,TRBJ2-1,TRBD2,CASSQEGGTRPYNEQFF,TGCGCCAGCAGCCAAGAGGGAGGGACTAGACCCTACAATGAGCAGTTCTTC
NA,TRBV5-4,TRBJ2-7,TRBD1,CASSGGQVSYEQYF,TGTGCCAGCAGCGGGGGACAGGTTTCCTACGAGCAGTACTTC
NA,TRBV25-1,TRBJ2-7,TRBD1,CASSHGQGRYEQYF,TGTGCCAGCAGCCACGGACAGGGCCGCTACGAGCAGTACTTC
NA,TRBV19,TRBJ1-2,TRBD1,CASRTTQRGQGGGGYTF,TGTGCCAGTAGGACCACGCAACGAGGACAGGGGGGTGGTGGCTACACCTTC
NA,TRBV4-3,TRBJ2-7,TRBD1,CASSQRKGQGPHEQYF,TGCGCCAGCAGCCAACGAAAGGGACAGGGGCCCCACGAGCAGTACTTC
few,TRBV28,TRBJ1-1,TRBD1,CASSFEVGGTGGTEAFF,TGTGCCAGCAGTTTCGAGGTAGGGGGCACCGGAGGAACTGAAGCTTTCTTT
NA,TRBV4-2,TRBJ2-5,NA,CASSQDVEGLRQETQYF,TGTGCCAGCAGCCAAGATGTCGAGGGCCTAAGGCAGGAGACCCAGTACTTC
NA,TRBV7-9,TRBJ2-3,NA,CASSLSGPPGTQYF,TGTGCCAGCAGCCTGAGCGGGCCCCCGGGCACGCAGTATTTT
NA,TRBV19,TRBJ1-2,NA,CASSILAARPHYGYTF,TGTGCCAGTAGTATCTTGGCCGCGCGGCCACACTATGGCTACACCTTC
NA,TRBV4-3,TRBJ2-7,TRBD1,CASSQDGQAYEQYF,TGCGCCAGCAGCCAAGATGGACAGGCCTACGAGCAGTACTTC
few,TRBV13,TRBJ2-5,NA,CASSRVGAETQYF,TGTGCCAGCAGCCGGGTGGGGGCAGAGACCCAGTACTTC
NA,TRBV5-4,TRBJ2-7,TRBD1,CASSFRDRESVEQYF,TGTGCCAGCAGCTTCCGGGACAGGGAATCGGTCGAGCAGTACTTC
NA,TRBV6-1,TRBJ1-5,TRBD1,CASGEQGNSNQPQHF,TGTGCCAGCGGTGAACAGGGGAATAGCAATCAGCCCCAGCATTTT
NA,TRBV4-3,TRBJ2-3,NA,CASSQVGPDTQYF,TGCGCCAGCAGCCAAGTGGGGCCCGATACGCAGTATTTT
NA,TRBV30,TRBJ1-4,NA,CAWSVRGATNEKLFF,TGTGCCTGGAGTGTACGCGGGGCCACTAATGAAAAACTGTTTTTT
once,TRBV2,TRBJ2-5,TRBD2,CASSPGTSGYQETQYF,TGTGCCAGCAGCCCCGGGACTAGCGGTTACCAAGAGACCCAGTACTTC
NA,TRBV7-2,TRBJ2-1,NA,CASSLAPGANEQFF,TGTGCCAGCAGCTTAGCGCCAGGGGCCAATGAGCAGTTCTTC
NA,TRBV5-5,TRBJ1-5,NA,CASSGTGNSNQPQHF,TGTGCCAGCAGCGGTACAGGCAATAGCAATCAGCCCCAGCATTTT
NA,TRBV4-3,TRBJ1-1,TRBD1,CASSQDRWTGQGVMNTEAFF,TGCGCCAGCAGCCAAGACCGCTGGACGGGACAGGGTGTCATGAACACTGAAGCTTTCTTT
NA,TRBV6-5,TRBJ2-7,TRBD2,CASSRGPAGGHEQYF,TGTGCCAGCAGTCGGGGGCCAGCGGGAGGCCACGAGCAGTACTTC
once,TRBV12-5,TRBJ2-7,TRBD1,CASGLVPTGTVYEQYF,TGTGCTAGTGGTTTGGTACCGACAGGGACGGTATACGAGCAGTACTTC
NA,TRBV30,TRBJ2-2,TRBD2,CAWSWGGGYTGELFF,TGTGCCTGGAGTTGGGGCGGGGGATACACCGGGGAGCTGTTTTTT
once,TRBV28,TRBJ1-1,TRBD1,CASSLYGPDRVAEAFF,TGTGCCAGCAGTTTATACGGGCCTGACAGGGTGGCTGAAGCTTTCTTT
NA,TRBV6-1,TRBJ2-1,TRBD1,CASSEEPGTGYNEQFF,TGTGCCAGCAGTGAAGAACCCGGGACAGGGTACAATGAGCAGTTCTTC
NA,TRBV4-2,TRBJ1-1,NA,CASSQAAGMNTEAFF,TGTGCCAGCAGCCAAGCTGCGGGCATGAACACTGAAGCTTTCTTT
NA,TRBV9,TRBJ2-5,TRBD2,CASSVAGPQRGGRYETQYF,TGTGCCAGCAGCGTAGCTGGGCCCCAGCGGGGCGGGAGGTATGAGACCCAGTACTTC
few,TRBV19,TRBJ2-7,NA,CASSSDSPSYEQYF,TGTGCCAGTAGTTCGGACAGCCCGTCCTACGAGCAGTACTTC
NA,TRBV19,TRBJ2-7,TRBD1,CASSIEVGQGTVEQYF,TGTGCCAGTAGTATTGAAGTAGGACAGGGGACGGTCGAGCAGTACTTC
NA,TRBV4-3,TRBJ2-7,NA,CASSLLGSSYEQYF,TGCGCCAGCAGCCTTCTTGGCAGCTCCTACGAGCAGTACTTC
NA,TRBV6-4,TRBJ1-5,TRBD1,CASTEDRGRLERNQPQHF,TGTGCCAGCACCGAGGACAGGGGCAGATTAGAACGCAATCAGCCCCAGCATTTT
NA,TRBV6-6,TRBJ1-2,NA,CASTTGGDGYTF,TGTGCCAGCACCACGGGGGGTGATGGCTACACCTTC
NA,TRBV5-1,TRBJ2-1,TRBD2,CASSNSGRGNEQFF,TGCGCCAGCAGCAATAGCGGGAGAGGGAATGAGCAGTTCTTC
NA,TRBV5-6,TRBJ2-7,TRBD2,CASSPRTSREQYF,TGTGCCAGCAGCCCACGGACTAGTCGTGAGCAGTACTTC
NA,TRBV20-1,TRBJ2-7,NA,CSASFGNEQYF,TGCAGTGCTAGTTTCGGGAACGAGCAGTACTTC
few,TRBV11-3,TRBJ2-3,TRBD2,CASSLSKRESTDTQYF,TGTGCCAGCAGCTTAAGTAAGCGGGAAAGCACAGATACGCAGTATTTT
NA,TRBV5-5,TRBJ2-5,TRBD2,CASSPSGGETQYF,TGTGCCAGCAGCCCCAGCGGGGGGGAGACCCAGTACTTC
NA,TRBV6-6,TRBJ2-4,TRBD1,CASSYAAGGASIQYF,TGTGCCAGCAGTTACGCCGCAGGGGGCGCGAGCATTCAGTACTTC
NA,TRBV5-6,TRBJ1-2,TRBD1,CASSQTRDRFPKPYGYTF,TGTGCCAGCAGCCAGACCCGGGACAGGTTTCCTAAACCCTATGGCTACACCTTC
NA,TRBV10-3,TRBJ2-1,NA,CAISERESEQFF,TGTGCCATCAGTGAGCGTGAGAGTGAGCAGTTCTTC
once,TRBV6-1,TRBJ1-3,TRBD1,CASSENRGGGNTIYF,TGTGCCAGCAGTGAAAACAGGGGGGGCGGAAACACCATATATTTT
NA,TRBV28,TRBJ2-7,NA,CASSLRQTYEQYF,TGTGCCAGCAGCCTCCGACAGACCTACGAGCAGTACTTC
NA,TRBV4-3,TRBJ1-3,NA,CASSQVSEMFGSSGNTIYF,TGCGCCAGCAGCCAAGTATCGGAAATGTTCGGGTCCTCTGGAAACACCATATATTTT
NA,TRBV30,TRBJ1-2,TRBD1,CAWSVGLDRGNGYTF,TGTGCCTGGAGTGTCGGATTGGACAGGGGGAATGGCTACACCTTC
NA,TRBV28,TRBJ2-7,TRBD2,CASSLWLAGEPYEQYF,TGTGCCAGCAGTTTGTGGTTAGCGGGAGAACCCTACGAGCAGTACTTC
NA,TRBV4-1,TRBJ1-2,TRBD1,CASSDRLVQGELCGYTF,TGCGCCAGCAGCGACCGATTGGTACAGGGGGAGCTATGTGGCTACACCTTC
once,TRBV4-3,TRBJ2-7,TRBD1,CASSQKGQDYYEQYF,TGCGCCAGCAGCCAGAAGGGACAGGACTACTACGAGCAGTACTTC
few,TRBV27,TRBJ2-1,NA,CASSLLRDGYNEQFF,TGTGCCAGCAGTTTACTCCGGGATGGTTACAATGAGCAGTTCTTC
NA,TRBV27,TRBJ2-1,NA,CASSPVGGDEQFF,TGTGCCAGCAGTCCGGTAGGGGGGGATGAGCAGTTCTTC
NA,TRBV18,TRBJ2-2,TRBD2,CASSPPGSGSSDTGELFF,TGTGCCAGCTCACCACCGGGTAGCGGGAGTAGCGACACCGGGGAGCTGTTTTTT
NA,TRBV15,TRBJ1-1,NA,CATSRGKKRNTEAFF,TGTGCCACCAGCAGAGGCAAGAAGCGGAACACTGAAGCTTTCTTT
NA,TRBV25-1,TRBJ2-3,TRBD2,CASRTKRGPDTQYF,TGTGCCAGCAGAACTAAGCGGGGGCCAGATACGCAGTATTTT